These 9 T cell receptor beta chains came from one sample sequenced in a study of blood T cells in healthy people across ages (dated by TCRdb to the mid-2010s). The library was built by means of 5' RACE. For sequencing, an Illumina HiSeq 2500 was employed. A second PCR of roughly 7 to 11 cycles was run with a J-beta primer mix and a sample-barcoded 5' primer. TCRdb trimmed public reads at Q25 via fastp, called clones via MiXCR and kept in-frame beta chains. Each entry is one CDR3 protein sequence, shown with its most common DNA and genes. This sample comprises about 900,000 distinct CDR3 sequences, around 49% of them detected only once. The top ten hold 13% of the sample. Sequencing input: blood. Source of these receptors: a man aged 30-40 years in good health.

This clonotype appeared a few times. V is TRBV7-3 and J is TRBJ2-4, with 8 nucleotides matching TRBD1. Trimming removed 5 bases from V and 13 bases from J; junction bases left unmatched: 7. The CDR3 contains 12 residues. The germline gives CDR1 SGHTA, CDR2 FQGTGA. The CDR3 nucleotides read TGTGCCAGCAGCCCCGGACAGGGTTCCCAGTACTTC. Protein product: CASSPGQGSQYF.

V and J are TRBV12-3 or TRBV12-4 and TRBJ2-1; 11 bases are a match to TRBD2. With 3 bases clipped from V and 8 bases from J, the junction kept 3 bases outside the gene matches. This CDR3 spans 14 amino acids. DNA for the CDR3: TGTGCCAGCAGTTTTAGCGGGGGGGCCTATGAGCAGTTCTTC. Translation: CASSFSGGAYEQFF.

The chain is built from TRBV6-6 and TRBJ1-5, with TRBD1 matching 7 bases. V gave up 0 bases and J gave up 6 bases; unmatched junction bases: 11. CDR1 is MNHNY and CDR2 is SVGAGI in the germline V gene (reference sequence). The CDR3 totals 17 residues. The DNA for the CDR3 is TGTGCCAGCAGTTACTCCCTCGCCAGGCAGGGGGGTCAGCCCCAGCATTTT. It specifies CASSYSLARQGGQPQHF.

This chain links TRBV24-1 with TRBJ2-7, with 10 positions matching TRBD1. V lost 2 bases to trimming and J lost 2 bases; unmatched junction nucleotides: 8. The CDR3 covers 17 residues. The germline V gene has CDR1 KGHDR and CDR2 SFDVKD. The CDR3 DNA follows: TGTGCCACCAGTGATTACTCCGGGACAGGGGCTACCTACGAGCAGTACTTC. Its translation is CATSDYSGTGATYEQYF.

The V and J genes are TRBV7-9 and TRBJ2-4; TRBD1 is a possible D gene (6 bases). The DNA end is a closer match to TRBJ2-7, so the J assignment may be wrong. Germline CDR1 reads SEHNR; CDR2 reads FQNEAQ (reference sequence). The CDR3 spans 14 residues. DNA for the CDR3: TGTGCCAGCAGCTTTGGTCCAGGGGTCTACGAGCAGTACTTC. It encodes CASSFGPGVYEQYF.

In the case of this clonotype: Germline and junction disagree at one end, which may indicate a read error. This chain joins TRBV12-3 or TRBV12-4 and TRBJ1-2; 7 nucleotides match TRBD1. The CDR3 is 15 amino acids. In nucleotides, the CDR3 is TGTGCCAACAGTTTAGAGGGAACAGGGGACTATGGCTACACCTTC. It codes for CANSLEGTGDYGYTF.

The chain joins TRBV7-2 to TRBJ1-6; D gene unclear. This CDR3 has 14 residues. V lost 7 bases to trimming and J lost 9 bases, with 16 bases between them. Per germline, CDR1 SGHTA and CDR2 FQGNSA. The DNA of the CDR3 is TGTGCCAGCACCACCTCGACGCCAAGTTCACCCCTCCACTTT. This translates into CASTTSTPSSPLHF. Full variable domain (remainder filled in from reference TRBV7-2 and TRBJ1-6): GAGVSQSPSNKVTEKGKDVELRCDPISGHTALYWYRQSLGQGLEFLIYFQGNSAPDKSGLPSDRFSAERTGGSVSTLTIQRTQQEDSAVYLCASTTSTPSSPLHFGNGTRLTVT.

This clonotype was seen a few times. The chain employs TRBV5-1 and TRBJ1-4, with 7 bases fitting TRBD1. J was trimmed by 3 bases and V by 7 bases; bases with no gene match: 3. Germline CDR1 and CDR2: SGHRS and YFSETQ. The CDR3 runs 13 residues. In nucleotides, the CDR3 is TGCGCCAGCGGGGACAGATCTAATGAAAAACTGTTTTTT. Translating gives CASGDRSNEKLFF.

V usage is TRBV29-1 and J usage is TRBJ1-5; D unclear. Germline CDR1 reads SQVTM; CDR2 reads ANQGSEA. This CDR3 spans 13 amino acids. Trimming stripped 3 bases from V and 7 bases from J, with 13 bases between. CDR3: CSVDEGLGQPQHF. In nucleotides, the CDR3 is TGCAGCGTTGACGAAGGGTTGGGACAGCCCCAGCATTTT.